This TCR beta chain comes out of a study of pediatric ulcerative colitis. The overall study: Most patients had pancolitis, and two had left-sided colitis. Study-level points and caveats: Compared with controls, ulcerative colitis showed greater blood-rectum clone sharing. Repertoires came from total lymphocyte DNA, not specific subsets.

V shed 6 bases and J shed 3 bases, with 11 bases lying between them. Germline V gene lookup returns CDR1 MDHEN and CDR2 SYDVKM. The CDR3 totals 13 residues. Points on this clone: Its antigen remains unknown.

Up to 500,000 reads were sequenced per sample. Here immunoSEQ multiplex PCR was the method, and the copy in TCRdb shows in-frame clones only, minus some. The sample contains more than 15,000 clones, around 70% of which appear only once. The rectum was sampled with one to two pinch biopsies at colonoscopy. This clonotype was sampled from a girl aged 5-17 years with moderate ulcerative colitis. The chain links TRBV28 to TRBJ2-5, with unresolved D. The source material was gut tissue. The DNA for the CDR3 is TGTGCCAGCAGCAGTCCGGAGAAAGAGACCCAGTACTTC. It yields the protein CASSSPEKETQYF. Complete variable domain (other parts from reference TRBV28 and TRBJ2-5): DVKVTQSSRYLVKRTGEKVFLECVQDMDHENMFWYRQDPGLGLRLIYFSYDVKMKEKGDIPEGYSVSREKKERFSLILESASTNQTSMYLCASSSPEKETQYFGPGTRLLVL.